A single TCR beta chain is shown here with its context. Antigen specificity is unknown. This entry is derived from a study of cytomegalovirus exposure and HLA in healthy donors. Points from the study as a whole: Previously analyzed data showed that most TCR beta V segments were productive at a frequency of about 87% or about 30%. What was likely a sequencing artifact was a cluster of highly shared sequence variants. Donor immune exposure was known only as CMV serostatus.

Germline CDR1 reads SGHTA; CDR2 reads FQGNSA. V shed 5 bases and J 10 bases; nucleotides not matched to a gene: 10. The CDR3 is 13 amino acids. Though nominally healthy at sampling, donors likely had unrecorded immune exposures. The PCR made use of 60 Vbeta and 13 Jbeta primers. The repertoire was sequenced with immunoSEQ multiplex PCR; TCRdb's copy has only in-frame clones and lacks some. The sample lists some 130,000 clones; approximately 80% were seen once. The sequence derives from a man aged 25-45 years in good health and CMV-seronegative. Material: PBMCs. The chain links TRBV7-2 to TRBJ1-1; 7 bases align to TRBD1. This CDR3 is CASSLKGALGAFF. The CDR3 DNA is TGTGCCAGCAGCCTCAAGGGGGCGCTCGGAGCTTTCTTT. The full variable domain, with the rest looked up from reference TRBV7-2 and TRBJ1-1, is GAGVSQSPSNKVTEKGKDVELRCDPISGHTALYWYRQSLGQGLEFLIYFQGNSAPDKSGLPSDRFSAERTGGSVSTLTIQRTQQEDSAVYLCASSLKGALGAFFGQGTRLTVV.